A single sample gave rise to the 18 T cell receptor beta chains below, sequenced in a study of CD8 T cells in Susac syndrome. cDNA came from roughly 0.5 to 1 ug RNA primed by random hexamers. In TCRdb, the immunoSEQ multiplex PCR reads were re-called with MiXCR into one record per CDR3 protein. Altogether 20,000 to 25,000 distinct CDR3 sequences are present, 85% to 95% being singletons, with the ten largest covering about 0.29%. Sequenced input: CD8+ T cells from PBMCs. The receptors stem from a human donor in good health.

V and J are TRBV6-1 and TRBJ1-5, with D uncertain. Per the germline V gene, CDR1 is MNHNS and CDR2 is SASEGT. V dropped 2 bases and J dropped 4 bases, with 12 bases sitting between them. The CDR3 loop spans 15 amino acids. The CDR3 DNA sequence: TGTGCCAGCAGTGAAAATGTAGGAAATAATCAGCCCCAGCATTTT. Amino acid sequence: CASSENVGNNQPQHF.

The rearrangement joins TRBV6-5 to TRBJ2-3; D remains ambiguous. Germline V CDR1 and CDR2: MNHEY, SVGAGI. V lost 2 bases to trimming and J lost 0 bases, with 6 bases between them. CDR3 length: 14 residues. The CDR3 reads CASSYGSSTDTQYF. CDR3 DNA sequence: TGTGCCAGCAGTTACGGCTCTAGCACAGATACGCAGTATTTT.

This clonotype was detected only once. The rearrangement joins TRBV27 to TRBJ1-1; D not certain. The CDR3 runs 13 residues. The V gene lost 0 bases and the J gene lost 4 bases, with 6 bases spanning the gap. Germline values: CDR1 MNHEY, CDR2 SMNVEV (reference sequence). The CDR3 bases are TGTGCCAGCAGTTTATCCGTAGCCACTGAAGCTTTCTTT. This gives the protein CASSLSVATEAFF.

The genes are TRBV13 and TRBJ1-1; D possibly corresponds to TRBD1 (5 bases). The germline V gene encodes CDR1 PRHDT and CDR2 FYEKMQ (reference sequence). This CDR3 has 12 amino acids. With 1 base removed from V and 7 bases from J, the gap between germline ends came to 7 bases. CDR3: CASSLVRDEAFF. The CDR3 region has the DNA TGTGCCAGCAGCTTAGTCAGGGATGAAGCTTTCTTT.

CDR3 sequence: CASSSFDNYNEQFF. DNA for the CDR3: TGTGCCAGCAGCTCCTTCGACAACTACAATGAGCAGTTCTTC. This sequence joins TRBV7-9 and TRBJ2-1, with D hard to call. The V and J ends lost 4 bases and 3 bases respectively, with 10 bases between them. This CDR3 is built from 14 residues. In germline, CDR1 is SEHNR, CDR2 FQNEAQ (reference sequence).

V is TRBV7-9 and J is TRBJ1-2; no reliable D call. Germline CDR1 is SEHNR and CDR2 is FQNEAQ (reference sequence). This CDR3 contains 14 residues. V gave up 4 bases and J gave up 0 bases, with 9 bases separating them. CDR3 bases: TGTGCCAGCAGCTCCGCGGGAGCTAACTATGGCTACACCTTC. Residues: CASSSAGANYGYTF.

The chain links TRBV7-2 to TRBJ1-1; 10 positions match TRBD1. The junction had 17 bases not matched to a gene; V was cut back by 5 bases and J by 11 bases. CDR3 size: 16 residues. CDR1 is SGHTA and CDR2 is FQGNSA in the germline V gene. The CDR3 loop reads CASSTSGGQGPGGAFF. DNA for the CDR3: TGTGCCAGCAGCACAAGTGGGGGACAGGGGCCCGGTGGGGCTTTCTTT. The full variable domain, completed using reference TRBV7-2 and TRBJ1-1, is GAGVSQSPSNKVTEKGKDVELRCDPISGHTALYWYRQSLGQGLEFLIYFQGNSAPDKSGLPSDRFSAERTGGSVSTLTIQRTQQEDSAVYLCASSTSGGQGPGGAFFGQGTRLTVV.

The V gene is TRBV13, the J gene TRBJ2-7; 9 nucleotides line up with TRBD2. The germline gives CDR1 PRHDT, CDR2 FYEKMQ (reference sequence). This CDR3 region has 20 residues. V was pared by 0 bases and J by 5 bases, with 20 bases of the junction left unmatched. The CDR3 sequence is CASSLGLGEMSGGPNDEQYF. CDR3 coding DNA: TGTGCCAGCAGCTTAGGCCTTGGGGAGATGAGCGGGGGGCCTAATGACGAGCAGTACTTC. Full variable domain (missing parts from reference TRBV13 and TRBJ2-7): AAGVIQSPRHLIKEKRETATLKCYPIPRHDTVYWYQQGPGQDPQFLISFYEKMQSDKGSIPDRFSAQQFSDYHSELNMSSLELGDSALYFCASSLGLGEMSGGPNDEQYFGPGTRLTVT.

This chain joins TRBV7-9 and TRBJ2-5; 13 bases fit TRBD2. V lost 5 bases and J lost 5; bases outside the gene matches: 8. Germline lookup yields CDR1 SEHNR and CDR2 FQNEAQ (reference sequence). The CDR3 runs to 16 residues. The DNA of the CDR3 is TGTGCCAGCAGCGGAAGACTAGCGGGGGGTCGGGAGACCCAGTACTTC. Protein: CASSGRLAGGRETQYF.

The chain carries TRBV12-3 or TRBV12-4 and TRBJ2-7, with 7 bases lining up with TRBD1. J lost 5 bases, V lost 6 bases, and 4 bases had no gene match. The CDR3 has 12 residues. The CDR3 DNA reads as TGTGCCAGCAGCCCAGGGACAGACGAGCAGTACTTC. Translated, it gives CASSPGTDEQYF.

The chain carries TRBV24-1 and TRBJ1-1; D unclear. There are 13 residues in the CDR3. CDR1 and CDR2 (germline): KGHDR, SFDVKD. V lost 3 bases to trimming and J lost 8 bases, with 12 bases between them. The CDR3 sequence: CATSDPRIGEAFF. DNA for the CDR3: TGTGCCACCAGTGATCCCCGAATAGGGGAAGCTTTCTTT.

The gene calls are TRBV2 and TRBJ2-1; the match to TRBD2 covers 8 bases. The V gene's germline CDR1 is SNHLY and CDR2 FYNNEI. The CDR3 has 16 residues. The V segment lost 4 bases and the J segment 5 bases; nucleotides outside the gene matches: 10. The chain's CDR3 is CASSAAHGGVDNEQFF. In DNA, the CDR3 is TGTGCCAGCAGTGCCGCCCACGGGGGGGTCGACAATGAGCAGTTCTTC.

The chain has TRBV7-9 and TRBJ1-2; possibly TRBD1 for D (5 bases). V was trimmed by 5 bases and J by 2 bases, leaving 9 bases between them. Germline V gene lookup returns CDR1 SEHNR and CDR2 FQNEAQ (reference sequence). The CDR3 is made up of 13 amino acids. CDR3 sequence (DNA): TGTGCCAGCAGCGCGGGACCGAACTATGGCTACACCTTC. Translating gives CASSAGPNYGYTF.

This clonotype was counted between two and nine times. This chain connects TRBV5-6 to TRBJ1-1; 8 nucleotides match TRBD1. This CDR3 has 14 amino acids. Germline assignment: CDR1 SGHDT and CDR2 YYEEEE. V was pared by 6 bases and J by 7 bases, with 11 bases of the junction left unmatched. The CDR3 sequence: CASTEETTGGEAFF. In nucleotides, the CDR3 is TGTGCCAGCACCGAGGAGACAACAGGGGGTGAAGCTTTCTTT.

The V call is TRBV7-9, the J call TRBJ2-7, with TRBD1 as a possible D gene (6 bases). CDR1 is SEHNR and CDR2 is FQNEAQ in the germline V gene (reference sequence). V was clipped by 4 bases and J by 7 bases, with 14 bases between them. The CDR3 extends over 13 amino acids. CDR3 coding DNA: TGTGCCAGCAGCTCGCCAGGGGCCTGGGAGCAGTACTTC. Amino acid sequence: CASSSPGAWEQYF.

This chain links TRBV18 with TRBJ2-1; unclear D gene. Germline loops: CDR1 KGHSH, CDR2 LQKENI. Trimming removed 2 bases at V and 7 bases at J, with 15 bases between. There are 15 residues in the CDR3. The CDR3 region is CASSPGPALGNEQFF. The CDR3 DNA sequence: TGTGCCAGCTCACCAGGCCCCGCCCTGGGGAATGAGCAGTTCTTC.

The rearrangement uses TRBV10-3 and TRBJ2-5; 7 bases are shared with TRBD2. Losses at the gene ends were 3 bases for V and 2 bases for J; bases not matched to a gene: 6. Germline CDR1 and CDR2: ENHRY and SYGVKD. The CDR3 length is 15 residues. As DNA, the CDR3 is TGTGCCATCAGTGAAGGCGGGGGACCTCAAGAGACCCAGTACTTC. This translates into CAISEGGGPQETQYF.

This sequence joins TRBV20-1 and TRBJ2-7, with D uncertain. The V end lost 1 base, the J end lost 2 bases, and 12 bases lay between the germline ends. Germline V gene lookup returns CDR1 DFQATT and CDR2 SNEGSKA (reference sequence). CDR3 length: 14 residues. CDR3 amino acids: CSARGALGPYEQYF. The CDR3 nucleotides are TGCAGTGCTAGAGGGGCCCTTGGACCCTACGAGCAGTACTTC.